These 8 T cell receptor beta chains were all obtained from the same sample, sequenced in a study of CD4 T cells in relation to SARS-CoV-2 and coronaviruses. Clones were read by immunoSEQ multiplex PCR, and TCRdb kept only the in-frame ones, dropping some. In the table there are around 34,000 clones, around four fifths of which are singletons. No cognate antigen is known for these TCRs. The sequencing input was memory CD4+ T cells from PBMCs, cultured in vitro. These receptors were obtained from an adult with COVID-19.

For the CDR3, the DNA is TGTGCCAGCAGCCAACTCCGGGACAAGGCGGGGCAGTTCTTC. This codes for CASSQLRDKAGQFF. The chain couples TRBV3-1 (or the pseudogene TRBV3-2) to TRBJ2-1; tentatively, D is TRBD1 (6 bases). CDR1 is LGHDT, CDR2 YNNKEL, per germline (reference sequence). The CDR3 extends over 14 amino acids. V gave up 2 bases and J gave up 12 bases, with 17 bases separating them.

The chain uses TRBV4-3 and TRBJ1-1; no reliable D call. V dropped 3 bases and J dropped 2 bases, with 7 bases sitting between them. Germline V gene sequence: CDR1 LGHNA, CDR2 YSLEER. This CDR3 contains 13 residues. The CDR3 sequence is CASSHKGNTEAFF. The CDR3 DNA is TGCGCCAGCAGCCATAAAGGCAACACTGAAGCTTTCTTT.

The chain carries TRBV30 and TRBJ2-5; the D gene is possibly TRBD2 (5 bases). CDR1 and CDR2 (germline): GTSNPN, SVGIG (reference sequence). Trimming stripped 3 bases from V and 5 bases from J, with 10 bases between. CDR3 length: 12 residues. Written as DNA, the CDR3 is TGTGCCTGGAGCGCCAGAGGGGAGACCCAGTACTTC. Translating it yields CAWSARGETQYF.

The chain links TRBV13 to TRBJ1-1; a weak D match, TRBD1 (6 bases). V shed 5 bases and J shed 1 base, with 11 bases lying between them. The CDR3 extends over 14 amino acids. The germline V gene has CDR1 PRHDT and CDR2 FYEKMQ (reference sequence). CDR3 DNA sequence: TGTGCCAGCAGCCTACAGGGTTGGAACACTGAAGCTTTCTTT. It encodes CASSLQGWNTEAFF.

The chain employs TRBV5-4 and TRBJ1-1; D is ambiguous. Deletions cut 1 base from V and 5 bases from J, with 9 bases between. CDR1 SGHNT and CDR2 YYREEE come from the germline V gene (reference sequence). This CDR3 spans 13 amino acids. This chain's CDR3 is CASSLQGQTEAFF. CDR3 coding DNA: TGTGCCAGCAGCTTGCAAGGCCAGACTGAAGCTTTCTTT.

The gene calls are TRBV28 and TRBJ2-3, with TRBD2 matching 12 bases. The CDR3 runs to 15 residues. CDR1 MDHEN and CDR2 SYDVKM come from the germline V gene. J lost 6 bases, V lost 6 bases, and 7 bases had no gene match. The CDR3 bases are TGTGCCAGCAGGAAGACTAGCGGGAGATTGGATACGCAGTATTTT. Translating gives CASRKTSGRLDTQYF.

V and J are TRBV7-9 and TRBJ2-1; the D gene is possibly TRBD1 (6 bases). This CDR3 region has 14 residues. Germline lookup yields CDR1 SEHNR and CDR2 FQNEAQ (reference sequence). Trimming took 3 bases from V and 9 from J, leaving 15 bases between them. CDR3 in DNA: TGTGCCAGCAGCTTCTTAGCAGGGGCAGGTGAGCAGTTCTTC. As protein: CASSFLAGAGEQFF.

The chain employs TRBV5-1 and TRBJ1-1; D perhaps matches TRBD1 (6 bases). Trimming took 4 bases from V and 1 from J, leaving 11 bases between them. Germline V gene sequence: CDR1 SGHRS, CDR2 YFSETQ. The CDR3 runs 14 residues. The CDR3 sequence: CASSPGTPNTEAFF. DNA for the CDR3: TGCGCCAGCAGCCCCGGGACACCGAACACTGAAGCTTTCTTT.